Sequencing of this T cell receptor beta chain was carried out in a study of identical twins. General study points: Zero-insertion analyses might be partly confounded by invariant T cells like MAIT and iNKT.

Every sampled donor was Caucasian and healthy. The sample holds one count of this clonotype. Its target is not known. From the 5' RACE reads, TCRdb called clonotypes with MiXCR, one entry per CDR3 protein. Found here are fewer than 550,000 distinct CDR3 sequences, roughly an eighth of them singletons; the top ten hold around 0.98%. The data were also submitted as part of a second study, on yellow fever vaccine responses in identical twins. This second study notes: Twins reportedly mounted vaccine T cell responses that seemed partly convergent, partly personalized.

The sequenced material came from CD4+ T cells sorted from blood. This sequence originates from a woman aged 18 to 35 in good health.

The CDR3 reads CASSILSGGPTDTQYF. As DNA, the CDR3 is TGTGCCAGCAGCATACTATCGGGGGGACCCACAGATACGCAGTATTTT. The rearrangement links TRBV7-3 to TRBJ2-3; 7 bases are a match to TRBD2. There are 16 residues in the CDR3. CDR1 is SGHTA and CDR2 is FQGTGA in the germline V gene. V lost 5 bases, J lost 2 bases, and 10 bases stayed unmatched.